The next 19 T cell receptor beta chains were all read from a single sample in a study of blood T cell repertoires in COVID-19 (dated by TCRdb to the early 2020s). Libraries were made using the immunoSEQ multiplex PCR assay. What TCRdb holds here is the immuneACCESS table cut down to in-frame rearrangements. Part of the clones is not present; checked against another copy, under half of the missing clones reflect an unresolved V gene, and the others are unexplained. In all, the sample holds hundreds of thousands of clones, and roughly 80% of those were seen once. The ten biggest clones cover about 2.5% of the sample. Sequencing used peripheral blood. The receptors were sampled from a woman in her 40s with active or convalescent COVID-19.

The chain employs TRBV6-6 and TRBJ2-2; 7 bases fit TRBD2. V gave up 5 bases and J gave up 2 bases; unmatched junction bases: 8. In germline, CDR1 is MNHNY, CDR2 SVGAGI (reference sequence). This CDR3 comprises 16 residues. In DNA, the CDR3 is TGTGCCAGCAGTCGACGACTAGCCCCAAACACCGGGGAGCTGTTTTTT. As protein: CASSRRLAPNTGELFF.

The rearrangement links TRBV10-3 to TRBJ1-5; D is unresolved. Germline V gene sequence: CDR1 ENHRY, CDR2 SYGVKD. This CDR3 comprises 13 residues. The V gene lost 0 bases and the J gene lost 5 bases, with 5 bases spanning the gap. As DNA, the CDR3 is TGTGCCATCAGTGAGTCGATAGATCAGCCCCAGCATTTT. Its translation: CAISESIDQPQHF.

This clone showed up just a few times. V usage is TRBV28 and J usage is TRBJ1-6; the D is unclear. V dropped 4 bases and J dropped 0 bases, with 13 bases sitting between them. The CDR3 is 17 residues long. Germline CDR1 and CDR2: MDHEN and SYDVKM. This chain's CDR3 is CASSSVGAGSYNSPLHF. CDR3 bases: TGTGCCAGCAGTTCTGTCGGCGCGGGCTCCTATAATTCACCCCTCCACTTT.

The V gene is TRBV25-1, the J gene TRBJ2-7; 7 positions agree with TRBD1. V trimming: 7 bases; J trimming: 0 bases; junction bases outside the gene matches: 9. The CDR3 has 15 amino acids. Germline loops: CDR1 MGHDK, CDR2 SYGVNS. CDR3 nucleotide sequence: TGTGCCAGCACCCCCCGGGACAGAAGCTCCTACGAGCAGTACTTC. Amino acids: CASTPRDRSSYEQYF.

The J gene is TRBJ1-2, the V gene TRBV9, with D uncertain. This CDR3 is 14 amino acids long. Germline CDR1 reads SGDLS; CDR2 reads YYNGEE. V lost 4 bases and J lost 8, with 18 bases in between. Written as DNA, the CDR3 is TGTGCCAGCAGCCCCCCCAACGGGGTAAAGGGCTACACCTTC. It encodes CASSPPNGVKGYTF.

Here the CDR3 reads CASSGDRGSVLTGELFF. In nucleotides, the CDR3 is TGTGCCAGCAGCGGGGACAGGGGTTCGGTACTGACCGGGGAGCTGTTTTTT. The chain combines TRBV5-4 with TRBJ2-2; TRBD1 aligns across 10 bases. Germline V gene sequence: CDR1 SGHNT, CDR2 YYREEE (reference sequence). Unmatched junction bases numbered 11, after V lost 4 bases and J lost 5 bases. This CDR3 comprises 17 residues.

CDR3 sequence reads: CASSVGAEDTQYF. Here the CDR3 DNA reads TGCGCCAGCAGTGTAGGGGCCGAAGATACGCAGTATTTT. The chain employs TRBV10-2 and TRBJ2-3; D may be TRBD1 (5 bases). Trimming removed 4 bases at V and 5 bases at J, with 10 bases between. Germline CDR1 is WSHSY and CDR2 is SAAADI. The CDR3 totals 13 residues.

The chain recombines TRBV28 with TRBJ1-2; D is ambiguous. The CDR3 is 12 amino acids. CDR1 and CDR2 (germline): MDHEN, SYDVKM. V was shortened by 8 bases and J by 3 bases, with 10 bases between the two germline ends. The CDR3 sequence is CASLTEDYGYTF. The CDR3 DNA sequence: TGTGCCAGCCTCACCGAGGACTATGGCTACACCTTC.

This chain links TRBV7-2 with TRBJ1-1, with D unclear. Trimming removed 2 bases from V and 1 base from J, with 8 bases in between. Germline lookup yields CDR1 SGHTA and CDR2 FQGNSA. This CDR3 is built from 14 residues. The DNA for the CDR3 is TGTGCCAGCAGCTTAAGGAGGACGAACACTGAAGCTTTCTTT. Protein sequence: CASSLRRTNTEAFF.

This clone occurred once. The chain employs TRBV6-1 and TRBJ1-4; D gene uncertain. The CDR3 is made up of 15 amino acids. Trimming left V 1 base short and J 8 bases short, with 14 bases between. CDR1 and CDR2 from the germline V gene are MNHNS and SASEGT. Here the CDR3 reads CASSEGFGGREKLFF. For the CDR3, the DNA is TGTGCCAGCAGTGAAGGGTTCGGAGGGAGGGAAAAACTGTTTTTT.

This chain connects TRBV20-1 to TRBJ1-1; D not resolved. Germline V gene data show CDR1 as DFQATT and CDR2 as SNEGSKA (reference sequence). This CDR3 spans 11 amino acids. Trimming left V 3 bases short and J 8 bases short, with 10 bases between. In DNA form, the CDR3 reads TGCAGTGCTAGGGGCGACCGGGAAGCTTTCTTT. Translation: CSARGDREAFF.

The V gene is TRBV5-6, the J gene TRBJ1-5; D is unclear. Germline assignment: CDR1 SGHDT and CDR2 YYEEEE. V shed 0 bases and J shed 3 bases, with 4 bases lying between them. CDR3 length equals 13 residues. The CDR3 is CASSLASNQPQHF. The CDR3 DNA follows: TGTGCCAGCAGCTTGGCTTCCAATCAGCCCCAGCATTTT.

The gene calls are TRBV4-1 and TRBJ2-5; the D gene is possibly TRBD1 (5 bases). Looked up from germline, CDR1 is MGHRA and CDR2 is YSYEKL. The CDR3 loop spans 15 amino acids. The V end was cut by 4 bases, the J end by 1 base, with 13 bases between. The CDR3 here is CASSRIQGIQETQYF. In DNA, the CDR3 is TGCGCCAGCAGCCGCATTCAGGGCATCCAAGAGACCCAGTACTTC.

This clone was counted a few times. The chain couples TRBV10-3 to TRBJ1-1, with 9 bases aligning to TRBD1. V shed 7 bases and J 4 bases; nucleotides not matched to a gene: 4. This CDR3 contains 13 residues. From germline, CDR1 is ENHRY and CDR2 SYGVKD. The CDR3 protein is CAIIDRGVTEAFF. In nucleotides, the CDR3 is TGTGCCATCATCGACAGGGGGGTCACTGAAGCTTTCTTT.

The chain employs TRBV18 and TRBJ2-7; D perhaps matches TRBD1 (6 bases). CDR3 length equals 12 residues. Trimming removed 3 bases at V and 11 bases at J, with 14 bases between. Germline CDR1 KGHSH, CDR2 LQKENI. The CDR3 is CASSPQQGSEYF. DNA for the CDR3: TGTGCCAGCTCACCCCAACAGGGATCGGAGTACTTC.

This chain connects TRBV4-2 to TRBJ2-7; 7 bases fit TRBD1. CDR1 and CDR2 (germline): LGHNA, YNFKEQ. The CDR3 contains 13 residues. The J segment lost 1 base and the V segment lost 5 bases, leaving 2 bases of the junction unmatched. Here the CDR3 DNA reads TGTGCCAGCAGCTCGGACAGGTCCTACGAGCAGTACTTC. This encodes CASSSDRSYEQYF.

The CDR3 here is CASSFETGVSYTF. The CDR3 DNA is TGTGCCAGCAGTTTTGAGACAGGGGTGAGCTACACCTTC. This chain uses TRBV12-3 or TRBV12-4 with TRBJ1-2, with 8 bases identical to TRBD1. With 3 bases clipped from V and 9 bases from J, the junction kept 6 bases outside the gene matches. The CDR3 is made up of 13 amino acids.

The CDR3 loop reads CASSAGVNTEAFF. Written as DNA, the CDR3 is TGTGCCAGCAGCGCAGGGGTAAACACTGAAGCTTTCTTT. The chain uses TRBV3-1 (or the pseudogene TRBV3-2) and TRBJ1-1, with D possibly being TRBD1 (6 bases). This CDR3 is built from 13 residues. CDR1 and CDR2 (germline): LGHDT, YNNKEL (reference sequence). The V gene lost 5 bases and the J gene lost 2 bases, with 9 bases spanning the gap.

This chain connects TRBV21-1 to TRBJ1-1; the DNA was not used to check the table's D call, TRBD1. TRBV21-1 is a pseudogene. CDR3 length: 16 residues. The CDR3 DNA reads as TGTGCCAGCAGCAGGGGACAGGGGAAGATGAACACTGAAGCTTTCTTT. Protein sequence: CASSRGQGKMNTEAFF.